This T cell receptor beta chain was captured in a study of shared clonotypes between healthy human individuals. General study findings and limits: Naive CD4 clonotypes overlapped across several donors at roughly 4.5%.

Splitting the CD4+ cells yielded a CD45RA+ naive subset and a CD45RA-negative memory subset. The sorted-subset replicate PCRs were given around 190 ng DNA, which is 30,000 or so T cell genomes. This table comes from immunoSEQ multiplex PCR, and its TCRdb copy is limited to in-frame clones, with some not included. Of 2 million to 2.5 million clones listed, 90% to 95% are singletons. Per the germline V gene, CDR1 is SEHNR and CDR2 is FQNEAQ (reference sequence). There are 13 residues in the CDR3. Trimming took 5 bases from V and 5 from J, leaving 12 bases between them. As concerns this clone: The antigen is unknown.

The source of this sequence is a man aged 18 to 29 in good health. Some clones in this sample may be carry-over from other donors' samples. The sequencing sample was made of naive CD4+ T cells from PBMCs. The subset is: CD45RA+ positively selected. This chain links TRBV7-9 with TRBJ2-5; D gene uncertain. CDR3 coding DNA: TGTGCCAGCAGCACTGGACCTGGGGAGACCCAGTACTTC. Translating gives CASSTGPGETQYF.